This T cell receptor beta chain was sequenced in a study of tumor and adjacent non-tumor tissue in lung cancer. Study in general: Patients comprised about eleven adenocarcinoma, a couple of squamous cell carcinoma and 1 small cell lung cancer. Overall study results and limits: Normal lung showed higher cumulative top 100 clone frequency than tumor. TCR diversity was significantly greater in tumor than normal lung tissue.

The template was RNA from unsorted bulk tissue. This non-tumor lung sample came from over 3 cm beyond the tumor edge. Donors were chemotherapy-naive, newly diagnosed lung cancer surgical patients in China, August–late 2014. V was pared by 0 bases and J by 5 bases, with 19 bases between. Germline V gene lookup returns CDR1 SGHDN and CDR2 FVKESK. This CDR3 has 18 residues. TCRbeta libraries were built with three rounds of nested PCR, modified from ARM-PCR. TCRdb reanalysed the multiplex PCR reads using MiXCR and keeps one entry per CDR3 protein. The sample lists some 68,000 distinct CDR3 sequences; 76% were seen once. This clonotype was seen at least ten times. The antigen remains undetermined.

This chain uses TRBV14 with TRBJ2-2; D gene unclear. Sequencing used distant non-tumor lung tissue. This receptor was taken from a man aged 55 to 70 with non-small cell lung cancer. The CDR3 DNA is TGTGCCAGCAGCCAAGACTCGACTGCCTTTTGGGGAACCGGGGAGCTGTTTTTT. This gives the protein CASSQDSTAFWGTGELFF.